This T cell receptor beta chain was sequenced in a study of blood T cell repertoires in COVID-19. The wider study: Sites in the United States, Italy and Spain provided acute and convalescent COVID-19 samples. PBMCs, B-cell-depleted T cells, or T cells were the source of the cDNA or gDNA that made up the material.

In the original workflow: Counts of nucleated cells, estimated from reference gene primer amplification, were obtained. Assay: immunoSEQ multiplex PCR; the TCRdb copy retains only in-frame clones and omits some. V, J and clone size derive from that table, while D and trimming were established from the DNA sequence. Of just over 650,000 clones listed, 80% to 90% are singletons. Trimming left V 8 bases short and J 6 bases short, with 22 bases between. CDR1 is WNHNN and CDR2 is SYGVQD in the germline V gene (reference sequence). The CDR3 extends over 16 amino acids. Sequencing was done on a sample of peripheral blood. The receptor was derived from a woman between 18 and 29 years old with acute or convalescent COVID-19. The chain employs TRBV10-1 and TRBJ2-2, with D possibly TRBD2 on 6 matching bases. The CDR3 coding sequence is TGCGCCAGCCTTAAGGAAGAGGCGGGGTATTCCGGGGAGCTGTTTTTT. Protein product: CASLKEEAGYSGELFF.